A selection of T cell receptor beta chains follows, all from one sample in a study of T cells in Graves' hyperthyroidism and ophthalmopathy. A single record per CDR3 protein comes from TCRdb applying MiXCR to the multiplex PCR reads. The sample gives about 560,000 distinct CDR3 sequences, around 13% of which show up once; approximately 13% is in the top ten. Source material: blood. These receptors originate from a woman in her 40s with Graves' hyperthyroidism. Each CDR3 is given with its conserved first and last residue. The D gene is left open where the match is weak. Expanded clones are given a class, and other clones once, few, many or no size at all.

v_gene,j_gene,d_gene,abundance,len,CDR3aa,CDR3nt
TRBV2,TRBJ2-3,NA,once,13,CASNKDLADTQYF,TGTGCCAGCAATAAGGACTTGGCAGATACGCAGTATTTT
TRBV11-3,TRBJ2-5,NA,NA,15,CASSPMLARGETQYF,TGTGCCAGCAGCCCTATGTTAGCGCGGGGAGAGACCCAGTACTTC
TRBV28,TRBJ1-1,TRBD1,many,14,CASSLRDRVTEAFF,TGTGCCAGCAGTTTGCGGGACAGGGTGACTGAAGCTTTCTTT
TRBV5-1,TRBJ2-3,NA,many,14,CASSLKFGADTQYF,TGCGCCAGCAGCTTGAAGTTCGGCGCAGATACGCAGTATTTT
TRBV30,TRBJ2-1,NA,many,12,CAWNERNNEQFF,TGTGCCTGGAACGAGCGTAACAATGAGCAGTTCTTC
TRBV28,TRBJ2-7,NA,many,13,CASSRTASYKQYF,TGTGCCAGCAGTCGTACCGCTAGCTACAAGCAGTACTTC
TRBV3-1,TRBJ2-3,TRBD2,many,16,CASSYPSGSDTDTQYF,TGTGCCAGCAGCTACCCTAGCGGGAGTGACACAGATACGCAGTATTTT
TRBV3-1,TRBJ1-4,TRBD1,few,16,CASSQADRGSDEKPFF,TGTGCCAGCAGCCAAGCCGACAGGGGGTCGGATGAAAAACCGTTTTTT
TRBV27,TRBJ1-5,NA,many,16,CASSPTGGASNQPQHF,TGTGCCAGCAGCCCCACCGGGGGCGCGTCCAATCAGCCCCAGCATTTT
TRBV12-3/TRBV12-4,TRBJ1-5,NA,NA,14,CASSAGIYDQPQHF,TGTGCCAGCAGTGCAGGGATCTATGATCAGCCCCAGCATTTT
TRBV5-6,TRBJ2-7,TRBD2,NA,15,CASSSGLAGVSEQYF,TGTGCCAGCAGCTCCGGACTAGCGGGAGTCTCCGAGCAGTACTTC
TRBV5-4,TRBJ2-7,NA,NA,15,CASSLSTGAAYEQYF,TGTGCCAGCAGCTTGTCCACAGGCGCAGCCTACGAGCAGTACTTC
TRBV7-2,TRBJ2-3,NA,NA,14,CASSWGSHTDTQYF,TGTGCCAGCAGCTGGGGCAGCCACACAGATACGCAGTATTTT
TRBV5-1,TRBJ1-4,NA,NA,15,CASSEVQATNEKLFF,TGCGCCAGCAGCGAGGTCCAGGCAACTAATGAAAAACTGTTTTTT
TRBV4-1,TRBJ2-1,TRBD1,NA,15,CASSLGQVPYNEQFF,TGCGCCAGCAGCCTAGGACAGGTACCCTACAATGAGCAGTTCTTC
TRBV27,TRBJ2-7,TRBD1,many,14,CASCPDRGGHEQYF,TGTGCCAGCTGTCCGGACAGGGGGGGACACGAGCAGTACTTC
TRBV6-1,TRBJ2-1,TRBD2,many,15,CASSEGTRNYNEQFF,TGTGCCAGCAGTGAAGGGACTAGGAACTACAATGAGCAGTTCTTC
TRBV12-3/TRBV12-4,TRBJ2-1,TRBD1,few,15,CASRTGGRAYNEQFF,TGTGCCAGCAGAACAGGGGGTAGGGCATACAATGAGCAGTTCTTC
TRBV10-3,TRBJ2-7,NA,many,14,CAGAGNPHSYEQYF,TGTGCCGGTGCAGGGAACCCCCACTCCTACGAGCAGTACTTC
TRBV7-3,TRBJ2-1,TRBD2,NA,16,CASSPQGTSGRGEQFF,TGTGCCAGCAGCCCCCAGGGGACTAGCGGGAGGGGTGAGCAGTTCTTC
TRBV20-1,TRBJ2-5,NA,few,11,CSASTKETQYF,TGCAGTGCTAGTACGAAAGAGACCCAGTACTTC
TRBV11-2,TRBJ1-4,TRBD1,many,15,CASSQQGGGNEKLFF,TGTGCCAGCAGCCAACAAGGGGGCGGTAATGAAAAACTGTTTTTT
TRBV2,TRBJ1-5,NA,few,17,CASSERPRGYSNQPQHF,TGTGCCAGCAGTGAGCGGCCGAGGGGATATAGCAATCAGCCCCAGCATTTT
TRBV5-1,TRBJ2-7,TRBD1,many,16,CASSPSTDRGHYEQYF,TGCGCCAGCAGCCCGTCAACGGACAGGGGACACTACGAGCAGTACTTC
TRBV28,TRBJ1-1,NA,many,14,CASSAPHQNTEAFF,TGTGCCAGCAGTGCCCCTCATCAGAACACTGAAGCTTTCTTT
TRBV7-9,TRBJ2-7,TRBD1,many,13,CASSPDRAYEQYF,TGTGCCAGCAGCCCGGACAGGGCCTACGAGCAGTACTTC
TRBV20-1,TRBJ2-2,NA,NA,14,CSASRGPDTGELFF,TGCAGTGCTAGTCGGGGGCCCGACACCGGGGAGCTGTTTTTT
TRBV7-9,TRBJ2-1,NA,NA,13,CASSPRTEVRQFF,TGTGCCAGCAGCCCCCGGACAGAGGTGAGGCAGTTCTTC
TRBV20-1,TRBJ2-1,NA,many,13,CSARKSGRNEQFF,TGCAGTGCTAGAAAATCAGGGAGGAATGAGCAGTTCTTC
TRBV7-9,TRBJ2-3,TRBD1,few,16,CASSLLAGGITDTQYF,TGTGCCAGCAGCTTATTGGCAGGGGGTATCACAGATACGCAGTATTTT
TRBV6-1,TRBJ2-2,NA,few,15,CASSGTRGESGELFF,TGTGCCAGCAGCGGGACAAGGGGGGAGTCGGGGGAGCTGTTTTTT
TRBV27,TRBJ2-7,NA,few,14,CASSEIGSSYEQYF,TGTGCCAGCAGTGAAATTGGGAGCTCCTACGAGCAGTACTTC
TRBV2,TRBJ2-2,NA,many,15,CASSDGHGFAGELFF,TGTGCCAGCAGCGACGGACATGGGTTCGCCGGGGAGCTGTTTTTT
TRBV3-1,TRBJ1-1,TRBD1,NA,15,CGSSQSPQGAAEAFF,TGTGGCAGCAGCCAATCACCTCAGGGGGCCGCTGAAGCTTTCTTT
TRBV29-1,TRBJ2-1,TRBD2,many,13,CSVGAGVLRGQFF,TGCAGCGTTGGAGCGGGAGTCCTCAGGGGGCAGTTCTTC
TRBV29-1,TRBJ1-1,NA,NA,13,CSVRRGGRTEAFF,TGCAGCGTCCGAAGGGGCGGGAGAACTGAGGCTTTCTTT
TRBV15,TRBJ2-1,NA,few,18,CATSTNSMFRTNPPEQFF,TGTGCCACCAGCACTAATAGTATGTTTCGGACTAATCCCCCCGAGCAGTTCTTC
TRBV27,TRBJ2-7,NA,many,14,CASSLSRQVYEQYF,TGTGCCAGCAGTTTATCCAGACAGGTCTACGAGCAGTACTTC
TRBV7-8,TRBJ2-7,TRBD2,many,18,CASSLATGTSGGNYEQYF,TGTGCCAGCAGCTTAGCCACCGGGACTAGCGGGGGAAACTACGAGCAGTACTTC
TRBV7-2,TRBJ2-1,TRBD1,NA,15,CASSLVQGASNEQFF,TGTGCCAGCAGCTTAGTCCAGGGGGCGTCCAATGAGCAGTTCTTC
TRBV5-1,TRBJ2-7,TRBD2,many,14,CASGPNGGEYEQYF,TGCGCCAGCGGTCCCAACGGGGGGGAATACGAGCAGTACTTC
TRBV12-5,TRBJ2-2,NA,NA,15,CASGFLDLGAGELFF,TGTGCTAGTGGCTTTCTTGATCTGGGGGCCGGGGAGCTGTTTTTT
TRBV20-1,TRBJ2-7,NA,many,14,CSASGSVTRHEQYF,TGCAGTGCTAGTGGCAGCGTTACTCGTCACGAGCAGTACTTC
TRBV19,TRBJ2-7,TRBD1,NA,14,CASRRDSGSYEQYF,TGTGCCAGTAGACGGGACAGCGGATCCTACGAGCAGTACTTC
TRBV9,TRBJ2-5,NA,many,14,CASSPRAARETQYF,TGTGCCAGCAGCCCCCGGGCGGCCCGAGAGACCCAGTACTTC
TRBV27,TRBJ2-3,TRBD2,NA,17,CASSLLGTSGTTDTQYF,TGTGCCAGCAGTTTACTCGGGACTAGCGGGACGACAGATACGCAGTATTTT
TRBV20-1,TRBJ2-4,TRBD2,many,17,CSASGTSGALAKNIQYF,TGCAGTGCTTCTGGGACTAGCGGGGCACTAGCCAAAAACATTCAGTACTTC
TRBV3-1,TRBJ1-1,NA,many,14,CASSFNRDPNEAFF,TGTGCCAGCAGCTTTAACAGGGATCCGAATGAAGCTTTCTTT
TRBV9,TRBJ2-7,TRBD1,few,15,CASSVEGQGSYEQYF,TGTGCCAGCAGCGTAGAAGGACAGGGCTCCTACGAGCAGTACTTC
TRBV28,TRBJ1-1,NA,NA,12,CAGSSVDTEAFF,TGTGCCGGCAGTTCAGTGGACACTGAAGCTTTCTTT
TRBV25-1,TRBJ2-5,NA,NA,13,CASKNSVAETQYF,TGTGCCAGCAAAAATAGCGTAGCAGAGACCCAGTACTTC
TRBV19,TRBJ1-1,NA,few,16,CASSIDFGRRDTEAFF,TGTGCCAGTAGTATAGACTTCGGCCGGCGGGACACTGAAGCTTTCTTT
TRBV12-5,TRBJ2-7,TRBD2,many,17,CASGLVVEAGVSYEQYF,TGTGCTAGTGGTTTGGTAGTAGAGGCGGGGGTCTCCTACGAGCAGTACTTC
TRBV2,TRBJ1-1,TRBD1,many,15,CASSATGVVNTEAFF,TGTGCCAGCAGTGCGACAGGGGTGGTGAACACTGAAGCTTTCTTT